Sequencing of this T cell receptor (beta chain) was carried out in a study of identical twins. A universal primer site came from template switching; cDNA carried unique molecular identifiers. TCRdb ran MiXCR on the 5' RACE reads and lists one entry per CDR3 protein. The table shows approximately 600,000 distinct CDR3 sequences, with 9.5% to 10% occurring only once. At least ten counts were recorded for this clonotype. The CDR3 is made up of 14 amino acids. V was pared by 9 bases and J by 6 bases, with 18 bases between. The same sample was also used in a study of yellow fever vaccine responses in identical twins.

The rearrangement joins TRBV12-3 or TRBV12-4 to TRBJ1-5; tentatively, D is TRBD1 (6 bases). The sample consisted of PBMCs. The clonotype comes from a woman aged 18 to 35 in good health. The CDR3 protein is CASSGAGVSQPQHF. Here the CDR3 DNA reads TGTGCCAGTTCGGGGGCAGGGGTTAGTCAGCCCCAGCATTTT.